One T cell receptor beta chain is described in this entry. The clone's antigen remains unknown. Qualities for individual bases were not recorded, and no much larger clone is one base off. Reading from cysteine to phenylalanine, the CDR3 counts 14 amino acids. The kept DNA is CDR3 alone, 42 bases in frame from the first base. As encoded in the germline V gene (reference sequence), CDR1 is LNHNV while CDR2 is YYDKDF. V loses 1 base, J loses 4 bases, and the germline ends lie 10 bases apart. The sample is drawn from a study of T cells in localized non-small cell lung cancer (dated by TCRdb to about 2020). About the full investigation: The study examined T cell repertoires in approximately 240 patients with early-stage NSCLC and compared tumors with uninvolved tumor-adjacent lungs. The cohort comprised some 240 treatment-naïve NSCLC patients with resected, localized lung tumors. A mean age of roughly 66 years was recorded for the NSCLC patients, of whom around 140 were male and about 100 were female. Overall results and qualifications from the work: Higher T cell density in blood was associated with longer overall survival, whereas higher clonality in adjacent lung was associated with shorter survival. Uninvolved tumor-adjacent lung showed the highest T cell clonality, higher than tumor, which suggests more focused antigenic responses in the uninvolved tumor-adjacent lung. Multi-region tumor sequencing was not performed, so intratumor heterogeneity could not be excluded. Of the top 100 tumor clones, a median of roughly 53 were detected in paired uninvolved adjacent lung; 28 were also among that lung's top 100. Because the study design was exploratory, TCR variables were selected using unadjusted p-values without false-discovery rate correction.

The immunoSEQ Assay was used to sequence TCR beta CDR3 regions from DNA. Per the original workflow: T cell density was computed as TCR beta template counts normalized to usable DNA estimated by amplifying housekeeping genes. Richness was estimated with the preseqR package, extrapolating to 400,000 templates for PBMC samples and 120,000 templates for tissue samples. Clonality was defined as one minus Pielou's evenness. Tissue-enriched TCRs were identified by differential abundance testing using productive amino-acid clonotypes, minimum total count 5 and alpha 0.1. The Jaccard Index and the Morisita Overlap Index were used to measure how much the repertoires overlapped between compartments. GLIPH grouped TCR beta CDR3s together with public tetramer-defined viral CDR3s, and a viral motif had to include at least three viral sequences and also show V-gene enrichment. Sourced from immuneACCESS, this table was stored by TCRdb with only in-frame sequences that have V and J called. A share of the clones is absent; for the studies checked, an unresolved V gene accounts for under half, and the remainder has no known explanation. V and J calls plus clone size are reproduced from that table; the DNA served to infer D and trimming. The sample profile shows about 52,000 clones; around nine tenths of them were found once. The ten largest account for roughly a sixth of the sample.

At diagnosis, tumor, uninvolved tumor-adjacent lung and peripheral blood were collected and then preserved as a mix of FFPE and fresh-frozen material. For TCR repertoire profiling, blood samples were analyzed in the form of peripheral blood mononuclear cells. In this chain, TRBV15 is recombined with TRBJ1-2; matching of 6 bases hints at TRBD1 as the D gene. This sequence was found in a female donor with stage II lung adenocarcinoma. The material was PBMCs, obtained before any cancer treatment. CDR3 reads: CATSRVTGAYGYTF. The nucleotides read TGTGCCACCAGCAGAGTGACAGGAGCCTATGGCTACACCTTC.